This T cell receptor (beta chain) was sequenced during a study of T cell repertoires in cytomegalovirus infection. Germline CDR1 and CDR2: DFQATT and SNEGSKA (reference sequence). The CDR3 has 16 amino acids. With 0 bases removed from V and 4 bases from J, the gap between germline ends came to 19 bases. Regarding the study as a whole: CMV-specific HLA-C-restricted TCR beta clonotypes dominated the ex vivo response.

Via MiXCR, TCRdb re-called the reads, giving one row per CDR3 protein. Of roughly 500,000 distinct CDR3 sequences listed, approximately 15% are singletons. This clonotype has a count of ten or more. No antigen is known for it. Sequencing input: CD8+ T cells from PBMCs. This receptor was identified in a human donor in good health (CMV status not recorded). Some clones in this sample may be carry-over from other donors' samples. This chain joins TRBV20-1 and TRBJ2-7; D is possibly TRBD1 (5 bases). CDR3 in DNA: TGCAGTGCTAGAGACCAGGGCCTTACCTACCTATACGAGCAGTACTTC. Translation gives CSARDQGLTYLYEQYF.